The 22 T cell receptor beta chains listed next were all sequenced from one sample in a study of OX40 agonist ivuxolimab in advanced cancers. Sequencing was performed with immunoSEQ multiplex PCR; in TCRdb, only in-frame clones are kept and a portion is missing. The data show about 38,000 clones, 82% seen once. Sequencing was performed on CD4+ or CD8+ T cells sorted from blood, taken in a trial of the OX40 agonist ivuxolimab. Receptors originate from an adult with an advanced solid tumor such as melanoma, head and neck, liver or kidney cancer.

This clone has only one observation. The V and J genes are TRBV27 and TRBJ2-1; TRBD2 is a possible D gene (6 bases). Trimming removed 5 bases from V and 4 bases from J, with 18 bases in between. Germline V gene lookup returns CDR1 MNHEY and CDR2 SMNVEV (reference sequence). The CDR3 contains 16 residues. This CDR3 is CASSTYRSGGYNEQFF. The DNA of the CDR3 is TGTGCCAGCAGTACTTACAGGTCCGGAGGGTACAATGAGCAGTTCTTC.

This clone was found once. One junction end disagrees with the germline gene, perhaps due to a read error. The V gene is TRBV6-5, the J gene TRBJ1-2, with a weak D call TRBD1 (5 bases). The CDR3 is 14 amino acids. Germline V gene data show CDR1 as MNHEY and CDR2 as SVGAGI. The CDR3 loop is CASSNSYRNYGYTF. The CDR3 DNA sequence: TGTGCCAGCAGTAACTCGTACAGGAACTATGGCTACACCTTC.

V is TRBV6-6 and J is TRBJ1-2; 9 bases line up with TRBD1. Germline V gene lookup returns CDR1 MNHNY and CDR2 SVGAGI (reference sequence). Trimming removed 8 bases from V and 4 bases from J; junction bases left unmatched: 8. This CDR3 spans 14 amino acids. DNA for the CDR3: TGTGCCAGCCATGCTGGGACAGGGCTCTATGGCTACACCTTC. Its translation is CASHAGTGLYGYTF.

This sequence joins TRBV2 and TRBJ1-2; no definite D call. V gave up 9 bases and J gave up 2 bases, with 13 bases separating them. The CDR3 totals 13 residues. Looked up from germline, CDR1 is SNHLY and CDR2 is FYNNEI. The CDR3, as DNA: TGTGCCAGGACGAATTACGGAAACTATGGCTACACCTTC. The encoded protein is CARTNYGNYGYTF.

This chain links TRBV2 with TRBJ1-6; D is unclear. Germline CDR1 reads SNHLY; CDR2 reads FYNNEI. The CDR3 has 17 residues. Between the trimmed V and J ends, which lost 1 base and 0 bases, there was a span of 10 bases. The CDR3 DNA follows: TGTGCCAGCAGTGAAGTAGGACCGAGCTCCTATAATTCACCCCTCCACTTT. Protein product: CASSEVGPSSYNSPLHF. The whole variable domain, remainder taken from reference TRBV2 and TRBJ1-6, is EPEVTQTPSHQVTQMGQEVILRCVPISNHLYFYWYRQILGQKVEFLVSFYNNEISEKSEIFDDQFSVERPDGSNFTLKIRSTKLEDSAMYFCASSEVGPSSYNSPLHFGNGTRLTVT.

This chain uses TRBV25-1 with TRBJ1-5; 10 bases are a match to TRBD1. The CDR3 sequence is 17 residues long. V lost 3 bases, J lost 0 bases, and 5 bases stayed unmatched. In germline, CDR1 is MGHDK, CDR2 SYGVNS. The CDR3 reads CASSEDRGGYSNQPQHF. Written as DNA, the CDR3 is TGTGCCAGCAGTGAGGACAGGGGGGGGTATAGCAATCAGCCCCAGCATTTT.

V usage is TRBV5-1 and J usage is TRBJ2-7; D is uncertain. Trimming took off 0 bases at V and 5 bases at J, with 12 bases between the two ends. Germline V gene data show CDR1 as SGHRS and CDR2 as YFSETQ. CDR3 size: 14 residues. The CDR3 DNA is TGCGCCAGCAGCTTGGGTCAGGTCGCCGACGAGCAGTACTTC. This translates into CASSLGQVADEQYF.

The chain joins TRBV10-1 to TRBJ1-3; D is perhaps TRBD1 (5 bases). The CDR3 totals 15 residues. Per the germline V gene, CDR1 is WNHNN and CDR2 is SYGVQD (reference sequence). Trimming removed 6 bases from V and 0 bases from J, with 12 bases in between. The CDR3 DNA sequence: TGCGCCAGCAGAGAGGGACCAAACTCTGGAAACACCATATATTTT. Protein product: CASREGPNSGNTIYF.

The V and J genes are TRBV2 and TRBJ2-1, with D possibly matching TRBD2 (5 bases). From germline, CDR1 is SNHLY and CDR2 FYNNEI. Trimming took 7 bases from V and 7 from J, leaving 14 bases between them. The CDR3 contains 13 residues. The CDR3 DNA reads TGTGCCAGCAATCCGGCTAGCAGGAATGAGCAGTTCTTC. Its protein is CASNPASRNEQFF.

This chain joins TRBV6-5 and TRBJ2-3; D possibly corresponds to TRBD1 (5 bases). Looked up from germline, CDR1 is MNHEY and CDR2 is SVGAGI. This CDR3 has 15 residues. The ends were cut back, 7 bases at V and 0 bases at J, with 14 bases in the middle. CDR3 residues: CASTLQVSSTDTQYF. The CDR3 DNA reads TGTGCCAGCACCTTACAGGTGTCTAGCACAGATACGCAGTATTTT.

The rearrangement links TRBV10-1 to TRBJ1-1; D might be TRBD1 (6 bases). Germline V gene lookup returns CDR1 WNHNN and CDR2 SYGVQD (reference sequence). The length of the CDR3 is 16 residues. The V end lost 4 bases, the J end lost 3 bases, and 18 bases lay between the germline ends. The CDR3 reads CASSVIGTTMYTEAFF. The CDR3 DNA reads as TGCGCCAGCAGTGTCATCGGGACAACTATGTACACTGAAGCTTTCTTT.

V and J are TRBV5-1 and TRBJ1-1; the D gene is possibly TRBD1 (5 bases). The CDR3 runs to 15 residues. V lost 0 bases, J lost 1 base, and 10 bases lay in between. The germline CDR1 and CDR2 sequences are SGHRS and YFSETQ. CDR3 region: CASSLAIGANTEAFF. DNA for the CDR3: TGCGCCAGCAGCTTGGCCATCGGGGCGAACACTGAAGCTTTCTTT. Using reference TRBV5-1 and TRBJ1-1 for the parts outside the CDR3, the full variable domain is KAGVTQTPRYLIKTRGQQVTLSCSPISGHRSVSWYQQTPGQGLQFLFEYFSETQRNKGNFPGRFSGRQFSNSRSEMNVSTLELGDSALYLCASSLAIGANTEAFFGQGTRLTVV.

This clone has only one observation. This rearrangement joins TRBV5-4 to TRBJ2-3; D perhaps matches TRBD2 (6 bases). Germline loops: CDR1 SGHNT, CDR2 YYREEE (reference sequence). This CDR3 has 14 residues. Trimming shortened V by 3 bases and J by 1 base, and 9 bases separated the two germline ends. The CDR3: CASSSPGGTDTQYF. In nucleotides, the CDR3 is TGTGCCAGCAGCTCCCCGGGAGGCACAGATACGCAGTATTTT.

This rearrangement joins TRBV27 to TRBJ2-1; the D call may be TRBD1 or TRBD2 (6 bases each). The CDR3 runs to 12 residues. Germline-derived CDR1 and CDR2 are MNHEY and SMNVEV (reference sequence). The germline V and J ends were trimmed by 7 bases and 8 bases, with 12 bases remaining between them. CDR3 sequence reads: CASTSRGDEQFF. The CDR3 DNA reads TGTGCCAGCACCTCAAGGGGGGATGAGCAGTTCTTC.

The chain has TRBV12-5 and TRBJ2-2; TRBD2 aligns across 8 bases. The CDR3 loop spans 16 amino acids. Germline values: CDR1 LGHNT, CDR2 FRNRAP. The V segment lost 0 bases and the J segment 7 bases; nucleotides outside the gene matches: 7. In nucleotides, the CDR3 is TGTGCTAGTGGTTTGGTTTTCGGGGGGGCTGGCGGGGAGCTGTTTTTT. Its protein is CASGLVFGGAGGELFF.

The gene calls are TRBV19 and TRBJ1-5; perhaps TRBD1 as D (5 bases). The length of the CDR3 is 14 residues. The V end was cut by 6 bases, the J end by 10 bases, with 19 bases between. Germline V CDR1 and CDR2: LNHDA, SQIVND (reference sequence). CDR3 DNA sequence: TGTGCCAGTAGCCCTGGGGGTACAAATTATCCCCAGCATTTT. Translated, it gives CASSPGGTNYPQHF.

The chain carries TRBV10-3 and TRBJ1-1, with D perhaps matching TRBD1 (5 bases). From germline, CDR1 is ENHRY and CDR2 SYGVKD. This CDR3 is built from 13 residues. V gave up 7 bases and J gave up 1 base, with 10 bases separating them. CDR3 loop: CAIKEGWNTEAFF. CDR3 sequence (DNA): TGTGCCATCAAGGAGGGGTGGAACACTGAAGCTTTCTTT.

The gene calls are TRBV5-1 and TRBJ2-2; TRBD1 agrees at 11 bases. V was pared by 4 bases and J by 4 bases, with 6 bases of the junction left unmatched. Germline CDR1 is SGHRS and CDR2 is YFSETQ. The CDR3 totals 16 residues. This chain's CDR3 is CASSRTGGVGTGELFF. In nucleotides, the CDR3 is TGCGCCAGCAGCAGGACAGGGGGCGTAGGCACCGGGGAGCTGTTTTTT.

The chain carries TRBV27 and TRBJ1-5; 8 bases align to TRBD1. J gave up 3 bases and V 4 bases, and 5 bases lay outside the gene matches. The CDR3 spans 15 residues. The germline gives CDR1 MNHEY, CDR2 SMNVEV (reference sequence). In DNA, the CDR3 is TGTGCCAGCAGTTCCAGGGGGCGTTTCAATCAGCCCCAGCATTTT. It specifies CASSSRGRFNQPQHF.

This CDR3 is CASTRTGGPYEQYF. For the CDR3, the DNA is TGTGCCAGCACTAGGACAGGGGGACCCTACGAGCAGTACTTC. The chain carries TRBV6-1 and TRBJ2-7; 10 nucleotides align to TRBD1. Per the germline V gene, CDR1 is MNHNS and CDR2 is SASEGT. The CDR3 is 14 amino acids. V was clipped by 7 bases and J by 2 bases; unmatched bases: 5.

The rearrangement links TRBV5-1 to TRBJ1-1; D is ambiguous. Trimming stripped 0 bases from V and 9 bases from J, with 12 bases between. The CDR3 length is 13 residues. CDR1 and CDR2 (germline): SGHRS, YFSETQ. CDR3 loop: CASSLAGGIQAFF. CDR3 nucleotides: TGCGCCAGCAGCTTGGCGGGAGGAATTCAAGCTTTCTTT.

The rearrangement joins TRBV19 to TRBJ1-5; D call uncertain. The CDR3 sequence is 15 residues long. The germline V gene has CDR1 LNHDA and CDR2 SQIVND (reference sequence). The V end lost 3 bases, the J end lost 0 bases, and 9 bases lay between the germline ends. The CDR3 loop is CASSIQQNSNQPQHF. CDR3 coding DNA: TGTGCCAGTAGTATCCAACAGAATAGCAATCAGCCCCAGCATTTT. Based on the CDR3 plus reference TRBV19 and TRBJ1-5, the full variable domain is DGGITQSPKYLFRKEGQNVTLSCEQNLNHDAMYWYRQDPGQGLRLIYYSQIVNDFQKGDIAEGYSVSREKKESFPLTVTSAQKNPTAFYLCASSIQQNSNQPQHFGDGTRLSIL.